Sequencing of this TCR beta chain was carried out in a study of blood T cell repertoires in COVID-19 (TCRdb year 2020). About the study as a whole: Samples covering the acute and convalescent phases of COVID-19 were provided by collaborators in the United States, Italy and Spain. Nearly every sample came with metadata listing a de-identified subject ID, COVID-19 status, age in years and sex. Samples came from the ongoing ImmuneRACE study (first 160 participants) plus 1,254 subjects from 6 global collaborators. Deeply sampled blood TCRbeta repertoires from subjects exposed to, actively infected with, or recovered from COVID-19 were included in the dataset. The repertoires were released in a freely available public database intended as a resource for research on the immune response to SARS-CoV-2. The material from the prospective study consisted of cDNA or gDNA derived from T cells, B-cell-depleted T cells, or PBMCs. Where available, HLA class I and class II types were taken from metadata supplied by the sample provider and were not determined by assay-based typing.

Notes on this clone: No cognate antigen has been identified for it. No per-base quality is available; no much larger clone lies one base away.

From its cysteine to its phenylalanine, the CDR3 spans 13 amino acids. Left in the record is the CDR3 DNA by itself, 39 bases read in frame from the first base. CDR1 MNHNY and CDR2 SVGAGI were looked up in the germline V gene (reference sequence). V sheds 6 bases and J sheds 7 bases, leaving 15 bases between their ends. The paper's findings and limits, for the study overall: How much clinical and demographic metadata was included differed by source and by participant, and the metadata was provided uncurated.

One collaborating source in Seattle enrolled patients during active infection and followed them longitudinally through the course of disease. Whole blood was collected in K2EDTA tubes by collaborating institutions according to the institutions' own protocols. Collaborator samples were shipped for TCRbeta analysis as frozen whole blood, isolated PBMCs, or DNA extracted from either sample type. The immunoSEQ Assay, a bias-controlled multiplex PCR, was used to amplify TCRbeta CDR3 regions from genomic DNA. The authors processed their data as follows. Nucleated cell counts per sample were estimated from amplification of reference gene primers within the assay. Sequence reads were collapsed and filtered to measure the absolute abundance of every unique TCRbeta CDR3 rearrangement. For each sample, productive Simpson clonality was calculated by taking the square root of Simpson's diversity index across productive rearrangements. TCRdb retrieved this table from immuneACCESS and kept in-frame rearrangements only. Not all clones are present; in checked studies, unresolved V genes account for under half, and no reason is known for the remainder. For V, J and clone size, that table is used; D and trimming come from the DNA. For this sample there are approximately 79,000 clones; more than 70% appear just once. The ten most abundant clones make up around 13% of the sample.

This receptor was taken from a man aged 50 to 59 with COVID-19, enrolled during active disease. Sequencing was done on a sample of peripheral blood. The V and J genes are TRBV6-6 and TRBJ1-1; the D gene identity is not certain. The CDR3 amino acid sequence is: CASRLIRPVEAFF. The nucleotide sequence reads as follows: TGTGCCAGCAGACTAATTCGTCCCGTTGAAGCTTTCTTT.